These T cell receptor beta chains were read from a single sample in a study of OX40 agonist ivuxolimab in advanced cancers. Data came from immunoSEQ multiplex PCR; TCRdb stores just in-frame clones and leaves some out. Among 66,000 or so clones listed, more than 70% were seen once. Here the sequenced sample was CD4+ or CD8+ T cells sorted from blood, taken in a trial of the OX40 agonist ivuxolimab. These receptors were obtained from an adult with an advanced solid tumor such as melanoma, head and neck, liver or kidney cancer. CDR3s include the opening cysteine and the closing phenylalanine or tryptophan. Fields, in order: J gene, V gene, clone size, D gene, CDR3 DNA, CDR3 protein. D genes are given only for firm matches. Clone sizes are given selectively: once, few, many, or a class where the clone is expanded.

>TRBJ2-7|TRBV5-1|few|TRBD1
TGCGCCAGCAGCTCCTCCGGGACAGGGAGCTACGAGCAGTACTTC
CASSSSGTGSYEQYF
>TRBJ1-2|TRBV5-4|-|-
TGTGCCAGCGGGTGGGCGGGTCGAAACGATCGGTATGGCTACACCTTC
CASGWAGRNDRYGYTF
>TRBJ1-1|TRBV13|-|TRBD1
TGTGCCAGCAGCTCCGGGACAGGCTTGAACACTGAAGCTTTCTTT
CASSSGTGLNTEAFF
>TRBJ1-5|TRBV10-3|-|TRBD1
TGTGCCGTCGCACCGGGACAGACGCGCAATCAGCCCCAGCATTTT
CAVAPGQTRNQPQHF
>TRBJ2-2|TRBV5-4|-|-
TGTGCCAGCAGCAAAGCCACAGGGAGATTGGTGGCCGGGGAGCTGTTTTTT
CASSKATGRLVAGELFF
>TRBJ1-6|TRBV2|-|-
TGTGCCAGCATTAAAGAGGGCAGAAGCGTTTCACCCCTCCACTTT
CASIKEGRSVSPLHF
>TRBJ2-5|TRBV23-1|-|TRBD1
TGCGCCAGCAGCCAACGGACAGGGGGCGAAGAGACCCAGTACTTC
CASSQRTGGEETQYF
>TRBJ1-1|TRBV7-9|-|-
TGTGCCAGCAGCTTGATGGGGGAGACCACTGAAGCTTTCTTT
CASSLMGETTEAFF
>TRBJ2-7|TRBV4-3|-|TRBD1
TGCGCCAGCAGCCAATATATACAGGGGAACGAGCAGTACTTC
CASSQYIQGNEQYF
>TRBJ1-3|TRBV7-2|once|-
TGTGCCAGCAGCTTAGCACACATATCCTCTGGAAACACCATATATTTT
CASSLAHISSGNTIYF
>TRBJ2-1|TRBV29-1|once|TRBD2
TGCAGCGTTCGACTAGCGTATGAGCAGTTCTTC
CSVRLAYEQFF
>TRBJ2-1|TRBV5-1|-|-
TGCGCCAGCAGCTTGGAGGGTGAGCAGTTCTTC
CASSLEGEQFF
>TRBJ1-5|TRBV7-8|-|TRBD1
TGTGCCAGCAGCTTATTACAGGGGAGGCAGCCCCAGCATTTT
CASSLLQGRQPQHF
>TRBJ1-2|TRBV25-1|-|-
TGTGCCAGCAGTGAATCCGCCGGGGGCGCTTATGGCTACACCTTC
CASSESAGGAYGYTF
>TRBJ1-3|TRBV2|few|TRBD1
TGTGCCAGCAGTGATACAGGGGTAGGAAACACCATATATTTT
CASSDTGVGNTIYF
>TRBJ1-1|TRBV19|-|TRBD1
TGTGCCAGTAAACGGACAGGGTTCAACACTGAAGCTTTCTTT
CASKRTGFNTEAFF